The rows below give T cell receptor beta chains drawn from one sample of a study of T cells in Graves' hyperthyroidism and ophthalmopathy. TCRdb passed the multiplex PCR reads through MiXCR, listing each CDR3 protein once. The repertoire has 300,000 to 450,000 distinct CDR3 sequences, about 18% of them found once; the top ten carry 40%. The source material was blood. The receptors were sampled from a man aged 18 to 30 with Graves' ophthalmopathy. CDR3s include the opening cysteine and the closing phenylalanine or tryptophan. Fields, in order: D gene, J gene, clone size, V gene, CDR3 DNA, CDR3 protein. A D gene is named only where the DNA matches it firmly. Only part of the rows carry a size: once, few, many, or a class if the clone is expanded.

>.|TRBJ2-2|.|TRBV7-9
TGTGCCAGCAGTCCCTGGGCGGGGTCGGGCACCGGGGAGCTGTTTTTT
CASSPWAGSGTGELFF
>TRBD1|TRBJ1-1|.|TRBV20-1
TGCAGTGCTAGAGATGGCGGGCAGGGGGGGAGTGAAGCTTTCTTT
CSARDGGQGGSEAFF
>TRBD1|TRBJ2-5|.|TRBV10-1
TGCGCCAGCAGTGAAACAGGGGCGGACGAGACCCAGTACTTC
CASSETGADETQYF
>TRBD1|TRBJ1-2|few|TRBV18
TGTGCCAGCTCACCGGGACAGGGGGCGCGTCTTAGTGGCTACACCTTC
CASSPGQGARLSGYTF
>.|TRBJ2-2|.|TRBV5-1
TGCGCCAGCAGCGGCGGACTATCTGAGACCGGGGAGCTGTTTTTT
CASSGGLSETGELFF
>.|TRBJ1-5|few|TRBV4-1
TGCGCCAGCAGCCCCTGGGGTGGTGGCAATCAGCCCCAGCATTTT
CASSPWGGGNQPQHF
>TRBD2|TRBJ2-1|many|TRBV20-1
TGCAGTGTTACCGGGACTAGCGGGGGAAATGAGCAGTTCTTC
CSVTGTSGGNEQFF
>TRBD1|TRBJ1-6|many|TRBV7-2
TGTGCCAGCAGTAGACAGGGTGCGGATTCACCCCTCCACTTT
CASSRQGADSPLHF
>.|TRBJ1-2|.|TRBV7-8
TGTGCCAGCAGCCCCGGACAGAAGTATGGCTACACCTTC
CASSPGQKYGYTF
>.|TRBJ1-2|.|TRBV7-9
TGTGCCAGCAGCTTAGAAGAGGGGTCGCCTAACAGCTATGGCTACACCTTC
CASSLEEGSPNSYGYTF
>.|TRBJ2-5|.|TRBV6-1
TGTGCCAGCAGTTCCGTCCTGGCGGGGCGGGAGACCCAGTACTTC
CASSSVLAGRETQYF
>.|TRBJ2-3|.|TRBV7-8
TGTGCCAGCAGCCGGTACACAGATACGCAGTATTTT
CASSRYTDTQYF
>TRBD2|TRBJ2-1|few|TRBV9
TGTGCCAGCAGCGTAGGAATCGGGGGACTAGCGGGCTACAATGAGCAGTTCTTC
CASSVGIGGLAGYNEQFF
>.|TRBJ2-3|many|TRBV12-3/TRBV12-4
TGTGCCAGCAGTTTGGGCTCCGTTGGGACGCAGTATTTT
CASSLGSVGTQYF
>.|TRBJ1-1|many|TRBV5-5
TGTGCCAGCAGCTTGGTCCCTGAAGGTGAAGCTTTCTTT
CASSLVPEGEAFF
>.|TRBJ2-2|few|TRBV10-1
TGCGCCAGCAGCCCAAGGACGGACGCGAACACCGGGGAGCTGTTTTTT
CASSPRTDANTGELFF
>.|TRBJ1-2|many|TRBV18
TGTGCCAGCTCACCGGAGAGGGATAACTATGGCTACACCTTC
CASSPERDNYGYTF
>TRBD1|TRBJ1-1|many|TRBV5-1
TGCGCCAGCAGCATAAAACCGGGACAGGTATTTGAAGCTTTCTTT
CASSIKPGQVFEAFF
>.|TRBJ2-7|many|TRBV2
TGTGCCAGCAGTGGCCCGAGAAAGCAGTACTTC
CASSGPRKQYF
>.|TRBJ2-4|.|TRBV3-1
TGTGCCAGCAGCCAAGTATTCGGGGGGCTAGCCAAAAACATTCAGTACTTC
CASSQVFGGLAKNIQYF
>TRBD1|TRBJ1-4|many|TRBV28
TGTGCCAGCAGTACCCAGACAGGGGTGCGCACTAATGAAAAACTGTTTTTT
CASSTQTGVRTNEKLFF
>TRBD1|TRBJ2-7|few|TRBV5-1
TGCGCCAGCAGCACATCCGGGACAGGGACTTACGAGCAGTACTTC
CASSTSGTGTYEQYF
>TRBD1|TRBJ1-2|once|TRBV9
TGTGCCAGCAGCGTAGTGGAGGGGGCTTTCACCTTC
CASSVVEGAFTF
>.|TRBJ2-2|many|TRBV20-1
TGCAGTGCTGAGGAGGACAGCTCCGATCGTACCGGGGAGCTGTTTTTT
CSAEEDSSDRTGELFF
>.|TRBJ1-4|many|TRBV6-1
TGTGCCAGCAGGGTCTTACAAGCAACTAATGAAAAACTGTTTTTT
CASRVLQATNEKLFF
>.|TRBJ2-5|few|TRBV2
TGTGCCAGCGGTGAGGGACTGAACCTCGACGGAGAGACCCAGTACTTC
CASGEGLNLDGETQYF